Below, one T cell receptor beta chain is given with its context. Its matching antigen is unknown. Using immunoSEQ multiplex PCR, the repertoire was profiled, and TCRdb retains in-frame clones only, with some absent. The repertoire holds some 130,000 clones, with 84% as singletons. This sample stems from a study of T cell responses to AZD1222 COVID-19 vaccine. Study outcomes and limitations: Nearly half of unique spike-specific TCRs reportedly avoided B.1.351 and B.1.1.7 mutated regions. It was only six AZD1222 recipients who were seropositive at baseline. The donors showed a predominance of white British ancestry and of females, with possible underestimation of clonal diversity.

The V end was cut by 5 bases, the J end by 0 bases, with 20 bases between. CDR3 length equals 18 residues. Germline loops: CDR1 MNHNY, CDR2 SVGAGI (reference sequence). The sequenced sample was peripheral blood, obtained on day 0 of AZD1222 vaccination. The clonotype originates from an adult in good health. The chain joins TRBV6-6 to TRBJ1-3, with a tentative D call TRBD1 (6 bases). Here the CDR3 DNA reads TGTGCCAGCAGTCACCAGGGGTTAAGTTCCCGCTCTGGAAACACCATATATTTT. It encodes CASSHQGLSSRSGNTIYF.